Listed here are 27 T cell receptor beta chains from one sample, sequenced in a study of cytomegalovirus exposure and HLA in healthy donors. Primers included in the PCR were 60 Vbeta and 13 Jbeta primers. Data came from immunoSEQ multiplex PCR; TCRdb stores just in-frame clones and leaves some out. The data show under 250,000 clones, 78% seen once. Sequenced input: PBMCs. The receptors derive from a boy aged 10-17 years in good health and CMV-seronegative.

On this clone itself: The same CDR3 is also encoded by other DNA sequences in this sample. The chain recombines TRBV9 with TRBJ2-1; no clear D gene. The V end lost 3 bases, the J end lost 0 bases, and 10 bases lay between the germline ends. The CDR3 covers 15 residues. Germline lookup yields CDR1 SGDLS and CDR2 YYNGEE. CDR3 nucleotides: TGTGCCAGCAGCGCTTCTGGTAGCTCCTACAATGAGCAGTTCTTC. The encoded protein is CASSASGSSYNEQFF.

The gene calls are TRBV4-1 and TRBJ2-5; D is uncertain. The closer fit of TRBJ2-7 to the DNA end suggests the J call may be wrong. CDR1 and CDR2 (germline): MGHRA, YSYEKL. This CDR3 is 14 amino acids long. CDR3 nucleotides: TGCGCCAGCAGCCAAGTAGGCGGAACCTACGAGCAGTACTTC. Its protein product is CASSQVGGTYEQYF.

The genes are TRBV10-3 and TRBJ1-3, with 8 bases that match TRBD1. Germline assignment: CDR1 ENHRY and CDR2 SYGVKD. This CDR3 has 15 amino acids. V lost 6 bases to trimming and J lost 2 bases; unmatched junction nucleotides: 6. The CDR3 DNA reads TGTGCCATCAGCGGGACAGGATTTACTGGAAACACCATATATTTT. Its protein product is CAISGTGFTGNTIYF.

This sequence joins TRBV6-6 and TRBJ1-2, with 7 bases fitting TRBD1. Germline V gene lookup returns CDR1 MNHNY and CDR2 SVGAGI (reference sequence). CDR3 size: 12 residues. Losses at the gene ends were 5 bases for V and 8 bases for J; bases not matched to a gene: 5. CDR3 nucleotide sequence: TGTGCCAGCAGTGACAGGGAACTGGGCTACACCTTC. Translation: CASSDRELGYTF.

The V gene is TRBV5-6, the J gene TRBJ1-3, with a possible D match to TRBD1 (5 bases). The CDR3 loop spans 15 amino acids. Deletions cut 4 bases from V and 2 bases from J, with 13 bases between. Germline CDR1 is SGHDT and CDR2 is YYEEEE. CDR3 bases: TGTGCCAGCAGCCCCAGAGGCAGGGCTGGAAACACCATATATTTT. Encoded protein: CASSPRGRAGNTIYF. Full variable domain (outside the CDR3, taken from reference TRBV5-6 and TRBJ1-3): DAGVTQSPTHLIKTRGQQVTLRCSPKSGHDTVSWYQQALGQGPQFIFQYYEEEERQRGNFPDRFSGHQFPNYSSELNVNALLLGDSALYLCASSPRGRAGNTIYFGEGSWLTVV.

The V gene is TRBV30, the J gene TRBJ2-5; D remains unclear. The DNA end favors TRBJ2-7, so the J call may be wrong. The CDR3 is 12 amino acids. CDR1 and CDR2 (germline): GTSNPN, SVGIG (reference sequence). CDR3 DNA: TGTGCCTGGAGTGTAGTGTCCTACGAGCAGTACTTC. Its protein is CAWSVVSYEQYF.

This clone was seen only a few times. The J gene is TRBJ2-3, the V gene TRBV5-1; 10 nucleotides line up with TRBD1. This CDR3 has 14 amino acids. Germline values: CDR1 SGHRS, CDR2 YFSETQ. V lost 4 bases and J lost 3; bases outside the gene matches: 2. The CDR3 DNA sequence: TGCGCCAGCAGCGGGGGACAGGGGACAGATACGCAGTATTTT. Protein: CASSGGQGTDTQYF.

This rearrangement joins TRBV7-9 to TRBJ2-7, with D perhaps TRBD1 (6 bases). The germline CDR1 and CDR2 sequences are SEHNR and FQNEAQ (reference sequence). The CDR3 consists of 14 residues. V shed 5 bases and J shed 0 bases, with 11 bases lying between them. The CDR3 spells CASSEQGLSYEQYF. The CDR3 coding sequence is TGTGCCAGCAGCGAGCAGGGGCTCTCCTACGAGCAGTACTTC. Supplemented by reference TRBV7-9 and TRBJ2-7, the full variable domain reads DTGVSQNPRHKITKRGQNVTFRCDPISEHNRLYWYRQTLGQGPEFLTYFQNEAQLEKSRLLSDRFSAERPKGSFSTLEIQRTEQGDSAMYLCASSEQGLSYEQYFGPGTRLTVT.

The genes are TRBV4-1 and TRBJ1-2; 8 bases are shared with TRBD1. Trimming took 1 base from V and 1 from J; bases not matched to a gene: 2. Germline CDR1 is MGHRA and CDR2 is YSYEKL. This CDR3 comprises 15 residues. CDR3 DNA sequence: TGCGCCAGCAGCCAAGGTGACAGGGGTAACTATGGCTACACCTTC. Translating it yields CASSQGDRGNYGYTF.

For the CDR3, the DNA is TGTGCCAGCCGGGGGAGGGAAAATCAGCCCCAGCATTTT. Its protein product is CASRGRENQPQHF. V and J are TRBV6-1 and TRBJ1-5, with D maybe TRBD1 (5 bases). Germline V gene lookup returns CDR1 MNHNS and CDR2 SASEGT. The CDR3 spans 13 residues. Deletions cut 8 bases from V and 4 bases from J, with 12 bases between.

This clone was observed a few times. The chain is built from TRBV2 and TRBJ2-5; TRBD2 agrees at 12 bases. Germline V gene data show CDR1 as SNHLY and CDR2 as FYNNEI. V shed 8 bases and J 2 bases; nucleotides not matched to a gene: 6. This CDR3 has 15 residues. The CDR3 sequence is CASGRTSGTQETQYF. DNA of the CDR3: TGTGCCAGCGGAAGGACTAGCGGGACGCAAGAGACCCAGTACTTC.

The CDR3 DNA is TGTGCCAGCAGCCTGCCTAGCGGGGGGGCAGAGACCCAGTACTTC. Protein sequence: CASSLPSGGAETQYF. The rearrangement uses TRBV5-4 and TRBJ2-5; 12 nucleotides align to TRBD2. The CDR3 consists of 15 residues. Germline CDR1 reads SGHNT; CDR2 reads YYREEE (reference sequence). J was trimmed by 4 bases and V by 4 bases; bases with no gene match: 5. The full variable domain, completed using reference TRBV5-4 and TRBJ2-5, is ETGVTQSPTHLIKTRGQQVTLRCSSQSGHNTVSWYQQALGQGPQFIFQYYREEENGRGNFPPRFSGLQFPNYSSELNVNALELDDSALYLCASSLPSGGAETQYFGPGTRLLVL.

This clone was picked up a small number of times. The gene calls are TRBV7-2 and TRBJ1-1; D perhaps matches TRBD1 (6 bases). CDR1 SGHTA and CDR2 FQGNSA come from the germline V gene. V gave up 2 bases and J gave up 3 bases, with 10 bases separating them. The CDR3 length is 14 residues. CDR3 in amino acids: CASSLRQGHTEAFF. The CDR3 DNA follows: TGTGCCAGCAGCTTACGCCAGGGGCACACTGAAGCTTTCTTT.

In the case of this clone: Other DNA sequences in this sample translate to the same CDR3. The chain is built from TRBV30 and TRBJ1-6; TRBD1 aligns across 7 bases. Germline-derived CDR1 and CDR2 are GTSNPN and SVGIG (reference sequence). This CDR3 region has 12 residues. V shed 5 bases and J 10 bases; nucleotides not matched to a gene: 5. CDR3 loop: CAWDRENSPLHF. In DNA form, the CDR3 reads TGTGCCTGGGACAGGGAAAACTCACCCCTCCACTTT.

The DNA for the CDR3 is TGTGCCAGCAGCTTTGCGGGGGCCTACGAGCAGTACTTC. Amino acid sequence: CASSFAGAYEQYF. V gene TRBV7-8 combines with J gene TRBJ2-7; 7 bases are a match to TRBD2. The CDR3 runs to 13 residues. V lost 3 bases to trimming and J lost 2 bases; unmatched junction nucleotides: 1. Per the germline V gene, CDR1 is SGHVS and CDR2 is FQNEAQ.

This chain uses TRBV19 with TRBJ2-7, with 7 bases lining up with TRBD1. After removal of 2 bases from V and 2 bases from J, the junction contained 3 bases not matched to a gene. Per germline, CDR1 LNHDA and CDR2 SQIVND (reference sequence). There are 14 residues in the CDR3. The CDR3 bases are TGTGCCAGTAGTATACGACAGGGCGCCTACGAGCAGTACTTC. Its protein is CASSIRQGAYEQYF. Full variable domain (outside the CDR3, taken from reference TRBV19 and TRBJ2-7): DGGITQSPKYLFRKEGQNVTLSCEQNLNHDAMYWYRQDPGQGLRLIYYSQIVNDFQKGDIAEGYSVSREKKESFPLTVTSAQKNPTAFYLCASSIRQGAYEQYFGPGTRLTVT.

This chain links TRBV10-3 with TRBJ1-5; 9 positions match TRBD1. This CDR3 has 17 residues. Trimming took 5 bases from V and 1 from J; bases not matched to a gene: 9. Germline V lookup: CDR1 ENHRY, CDR2 SYGVKD. CDR3 amino acids: CAISKTATGGSNQPQHF. CDR3 sequence (DNA): TGTGCCATCAGTAAGACCGCGACAGGGGGAAGCAATCAGCCCCAGCATTTT.

The chain links TRBV5-1 to TRBJ1-1, with 11 bases matching TRBD1. The CDR3 extends over 14 amino acids. CDR1 SGHRS and CDR2 YFSETQ come from the germline V gene. Unmatched junction bases numbered 5, after V lost 5 bases and J lost 5 bases. CDR3 DNA: TGCGCCAGCAGATCGGGACAGGGGGGAACTGAAGCTTTCTTT. It is translated as CASRSGQGGTEAFF.

This sequence joins TRBV30 and TRBJ1-2, with 7 bases fitting TRBD1. The trim removed 6 bases at V and 4 bases at J, leaving 11 bases unmatched. Germline CDR1 is GTSNPN and CDR2 is SVGIG (reference sequence). The CDR3 extends over 14 amino acids. The CDR3 reads CACPRGSVFYGYTF. As DNA, the CDR3 is TGTGCCTGCCCCAGGGGGTCGGTCTTCTATGGCTACACCTTC.

This chain connects TRBV6-5 to TRBJ2-1; D possibly corresponds to TRBD1 (6 bases). Germline V CDR1 and CDR2: MNHEY, SVGAGI. The CDR3 has 10 residues. The ends were cut back, 10 bases at V and 6 bases at J, with 7 bases in the middle. The CDR3 here is CATGVNEQFF. CDR3 nucleotides: TGTGCCACAGGGGTCAATGAGCAGTTCTTC.

The sample holds one count of this clone. V is TRBV11-3 and J is TRBJ2-5; D not certain. CDR1 and CDR2 (germline): SGHNT, YENEEA. The length of the CDR3 is 13 residues. V was shortened by 2 bases and J by 5 bases, with 9 bases between the two germline ends. CDR3 nucleotides: TGTGCCAGCAGCTTAACACGGCGGGAGACCCAGTACTTC. This encodes CASSLTRRETQYF.

This clone appeared once. The chain recombines TRBV5-4 with TRBJ2-1; TRBD2 aligns across 10 bases. V was clipped by 1 base and J by 6 bases; unmatched bases: 10. The CDR3 is 17 amino acids. Germline CDR1 is SGHNT and CDR2 is YYREEE (reference sequence). This CDR3 reads CASSLWGMQRGGNEQFF. Here the CDR3 DNA reads TGTGCCAGCAGCTTGTGGGGAATGCAGCGGGGGGGCAATGAGCAGTTCTTC.

This clone was counted a single time. The gene calls are TRBV7-2 and TRBJ2-5; 11 bases match TRBD2. Germline CDR1 is SGHTA and CDR2 is FQGNSA. The V gene end was trimmed by 2 bases and the J gene end by 0 bases; junction bases not matched to a gene: 8. This CDR3 has 18 amino acids. CDR3 sequence (DNA): TGTGCCAGCAGCTTACGGTGGGGACTAGCGGAGAACCAAGAGACCCAGTACTTC. Encoded protein: CASSLRWGLAENQETQYF.

This chain joins TRBV7-2 and TRBJ2-1, with TRBD2 as a possible D gene (6 bases). CDR3 length equals 19 residues. From germline, CDR1 is SGHTA and CDR2 FQGNSA. Trimming removed 6 bases from V and 4 bases from J, with 28 bases in between. This CDR3 reads CASRSVRLAAGDRYNEQFF. CDR3 in DNA: TGTGCCAGCAGATCAGTCCGGTTAGCGGCCGGAGATAGATACAATGAGCAGTTCTTC.

The rearrangement joins TRBV21-1 to TRBJ2-7; TRBD2, the table's D call, was not compared with the DNA. TRBV21-1 is assigned pseudogene status. The CDR3 contains 16 residues. CDR3 sequence: CASSKVKTSGDYEQYF. The CDR3 DNA reads as TGTGCCAGCAGCAAAGTAAAGACTAGCGGGGACTACGAGCAGTACTTC.

The chain joins TRBV29-1 to TRBJ1-2; 7 nucleotides line up with TRBD1. This CDR3 comprises 14 residues. Germline loops: CDR1 SQVTM, CDR2 ANQGSEA. After removal of 6 bases from V and 2 bases from J, the junction contained 9 bases not matched to a gene. The CDR3 reads CSVYQGGENYGYTF. The CDR3, as DNA: TGCAGCGTGTATCAGGGGGGAGAGAACTATGGCTACACCTTC.

This chain links TRBV7-2 with TRBJ2-5, with TRBD2 matching over 14 bases. Germline V lookup: CDR1 SGHTA, CDR2 FQGNSA. J was trimmed by 4 bases and V by 5 bases; bases with no gene match: 6. CDR3 size: 16 residues. This CDR3 is CASSTTSGGGRETQYF. In DNA, the CDR3 is TGTGCCAGCAGCACGACTAGCGGGGGGGGCCGAGAGACCCAGTACTTC. The whole variable domain, filled in from reference TRBV7-2 and TRBJ2-5, reads GAGVSQSPSNKVTEKGKDVELRCDPISGHTALYWYRQSLGQGLEFLIYFQGNSAPDKSGLPSDRFSAERTGGSVSTLTIQRTQQEDSAVYLCASSTTSGGGRETQYFGPGTRLLVL.